This T cell receptor beta chain was sequenced for a study of beta chain features in type 1 diabetes. Overall study context: The number of sorted cells examined across all samples was 107,917,701.

Sequenced material consisted of expressed TCRB transcripts (all of the isolated RNA was reverse transcribed). Method: immunoSEQ multiplex PCR; TCRdb's copy keeps in-frame clones and lacks some. Seen here are under 950,000 clones, around a sixth observed once, and the top ten hold around 0.02%. CDR3 length equals 15 residues. Germline lookup yields CDR1 LNHDA and CDR2 SQIVND (reference sequence). Trimming took 3 bases from V and 4 from J, leaving 15 bases between them. The TCR sequence derives from a young woman in good health. Sequenced input: naive CD4+ T cells from blood. V usage is TRBV19 and J usage is TRBJ1-2; D is possibly TRBD1 (6 bases). The CDR3 spells CASSIPGGGPYGYTF. CDR3 sequence (DNA): TGTGCCAGTAGTATCCCGGGAGGGGGACCCTATGGCTACACCTTC.